One TCR beta chain is described in this entry. This sample is part of a study of PD-L1 blockade in urothelial cancer. Study summary: Male patients with bladder-origin urothelial cancer numbered about 90% of the roughly 29. Counts from blood samples showed a median of 141,255 T cells. Individuals in the cohort had been given 0 to 3 earlier chemotherapy regimens. Blood analysis was done at 3 weeks (second dose) and 6 weeks after treatment began.

CDR1 and CDR2 from the germline V gene are SGDLS and YYNGEE. CDR3 length equals 14 residues. The V end was cut by 4 bases, the J end by 7 bases, with 17 bases between. Sequencing used immunoSEQ multiplex PCR; TCRdb keeps in-frame clones, though not all of them. The table includes more than 90,000 clones, 87% detected once. Time point denoted: pretreatment peripheral blood. The chain recombines TRBV9 with TRBJ1-1; TRBD1 is a possible D gene (5 bases). This receptor was identified in a man aged 60 to 69 with urothelial cancer. This material consisted of PBMCs, taken around atezolizumab (anti-PD-L1) treatment. The CDR3 here is CASSSSRDYYEAFF. The CDR3 region has the DNA TGTGCCAGCAGCTCAAGCCGGGACTATTATGAAGCTTTCTTT.